A selection of T cell receptor beta chains follows, all from one sample in a study of OX40 agonist ivuxolimab in advanced cancers. Profiled with immunoSEQ multiplex PCR; TCRdb holds only in-frame clones, not every one. The sample has 54,000 or so clones; around 82% are singletons. The sample in question was CD4+ or CD8+ T cells sorted from blood, obtained in a trial of the OX40 agonist ivuxolimab. These receptors came from an adult with an advanced solid tumor such as melanoma, head and neck, liver or kidney cancer. The CDR3 runs from the conserved cysteine through the conserved F or W. Each record gives: clone size, D gene, V gene, J gene, CDR3 protein, CDR3 DNA. The D gene is left open where the match is weak. The size field is filled for only some rows; it gives once, few, many or a size class.

-,-,TRBV29-1,TRBJ1-2,CSVENGASGYTF,TGCAGCGTTGAAAACGGGGCATCTGGCTACACCTTC
-,-,TRBV28,TRBJ1-4,CASSFSRDNEKLFF,TGTGCCAGCAGTTTTAGTAGGGATAATGAAAAACTGTTTTTT
-,TRBD1,TRBV6-1,TRBJ2-2,CASRGTGQTGELFF,TGTGCCAGCAGGGGGACAGGACAAACCGGGGAGCTGTTTTTT
-,TRBD2,TRBV7-6,TRBJ2-7,CASSLAGTSGSTSSYEQYF,TGTGCCAGCAGCTTAGCGGGGACTAGCGGGAGTACGAGCTCCTACGAGCAGTACTTC
-,TRBD2,TRBV5-6,TRBJ2-3,CASSLYGTRYTDTQYF,TGTGCCAGCAGCCTCTATGGGACTAGGTATACAGATACGCAGTATTTT
-,-,TRBV6-1,TRBJ2-2,CASSALMPPGELFF,TGTGCCAGCAGTGCTTTGATGCCACCCGGGGAGCTGTTTTTT
-,TRBD1,TRBV6-5,TRBJ1-6,CASSSDRARSPLHF,TGTGCCAGCAGTTCGGACAGGGCCAGATCACCCCTCCACTTT
-,-,TRBV19,TRBJ1-2,CASRGHPANYGYTF,TGTGCCAGTAGGGGACATCCTGCTAACTATGGCTACACCTTC
-,-,TRBV29-1,TRBJ1-2,CSARDLAGGYTF,TGCAGCGCCCGGGACCTCGCAGGTGGCTACACCTTC
-,TRBD2,TRBV4-1,TRBJ2-3,CASSQDHTRTSGGADTQYF,TGCGCCAGCAGCCAAGATCATACAAGGACTAGCGGGGGTGCAGATACGCAGTATTTT
-,-,TRBV7-6,TRBJ2-5,CASSLGNRDVYETQYF,TGTGCCAGCAGCTTAGGTAACAGGGATGTGTACGAGACCCAGTACTTC
once,-,TRBV2,TRBJ1-1,CASKGQLMNTEAFF,TGTGCCAGCAAAGGACAGCTCATGAACACTGAAGCTTTCTTT
few,-,TRBV7-9,TRBJ1-1,CASSSRAPGTEAFF,TGTGCCAGCAGCTCCCGGGCCCCGGGCACTGAAGCTTTCTTT
-,-,TRBV5-5,TRBJ2-7,CASSLVLWNEQYF,TGTGCCAGCAGCTTAGTTCTGTGGAACGAGCAGTACTTC
-,TRBD2,TRBV6-1,TRBJ2-5,CASGAGGGWETQYF,TGTGCCAGCGGCGCCGGCGGGGGGTGGGAGACCCAGTACTTC
-,-,TRBV10-3,TRBJ2-7,CAISESRGEYEQYF,TGTGCCATCAGTGAGTCGAGAGGGGAGTACGAGCAGTACTTC
few,-,TRBV27,TRBJ1-5,CASSLSFGVGQPQHF,TGTGCCAGCAGTTTATCGTTCGGGGTTGGTCAGCCCCAGCATTTT
-,-,TRBV7-2,TRBJ2-2,CASSPQGRTGELFF,TGTGCCAGCAGCCCACAGGGAAGGACCGGGGAGCTGTTTTTT
-,TRBD1,TRBV7-2,TRBJ1-2,CASSLRQGVNYGYTF,TGTGCCAGCAGCCTAAGACAGGGCGTTAACTATGGCTACACCTTC
-,TRBD1,TRBV5-1,TRBJ1-4,CASSLEQGRATNEKLFF,TGCGCCAGCAGCTTGGAACAGGGGCGGGCAACTAATGAAAAACTGTTTTTT
few,-,TRBV5-1,TRBJ1-1,CASSEGWDTEAFF,TGCGCCAGCAGCGAAGGGTGGGACACTGAAGCTTTCTTT
-,TRBD1,TRBV7-2,TRBJ2-1,CASSAGQGAINEQFF,TGTGCCAGCAGCGCGGGACAGGGGGCAATAAATGAGCAGTTCTTC
-,-,TRBV4-1,TRBJ2-4,CASSQGRARGKNIQYF,TGCGCCAGCAGCCAAGGTCGGGCCCGGGGCAAAAACATTCAGTACTTC
-,-,TRBV7-9,TRBJ2-5,CASSLAGRETQYF,TGTGCCAGCAGCTTAGCGGGGAGGGAGACCCAGTACTTC
few,-,TRBV19,TRBJ1-1,CASMLNTEAFF,TGTGCCAGTATGCTAAACACTGAAGCTTTCTTT
-,-,TRBV6-1,TRBJ1-1,CASSEAPGGGAEAFF,TGTGCCAGCAGTGAAGCCCCAGGAGGTGGAGCTGAAGCTTTCTTT
-,-,TRBV7-3,TRBJ2-3,CASSLASTDTQYF,TGTGCCAGCAGCCTAGCTAGCACAGATACGCAGTATTTT